Shown below are 8 T cell receptor beta chains from a single sample sequenced in a study of Tregs in tolerant kidney transplant recipients. The method was immunoSEQ multiplex PCR; TCRdb's version includes in-frame clones alone and lacks a portion of them. In the table there are some 71,000 clones, approximately 91% of which are singletons. The sequences come from CD4+ T cells from blood, collected before the transplant. Receptors were obtained from a human donor who received a combined kidney and bone marrow transplant.

J is TRBJ2-3 and V is TRBV5-4; 10 positions agree with TRBD2. The germline gives CDR1 SGHNT, CDR2 YYREEE (reference sequence). The trim removed 5 bases at V and 2 bases at J, leaving 8 bases unmatched. This CDR3 comprises 16 residues. Here the CDR3 reads CASSGRLAGHTDTQYF. Here the CDR3 DNA reads TGTGCCAGCAGTGGACGACTAGCGGGCCACACAGATACGCAGTATTTT.

The chain couples TRBV27 to TRBJ2-1, with D perhaps TRBD1 (6 bases). Germline CDR1 reads MNHEY; CDR2 reads SMNVEV (reference sequence). The CDR3 spans 14 residues. Trimming stripped 3 bases from V and 2 bases from J, with 8 bases between. CDR3 amino acids: CASSFRGTYNEQFF. The CDR3 DNA reads as TGTGCCAGCAGTTTCAGGGGCACCTACAATGAGCAGTTCTTC.

The chain links TRBV28 to TRBJ2-7, with 9 bases lining up with TRBD1. The germline gives CDR1 MDHEN, CDR2 SYDVKM. The CDR3 contains 15 residues. Trimming took 7 bases from V and 1 from J; bases not matched to a gene: 8. CDR3 sequence: CASTLGGTGSYEQYF. CDR3 sequence (DNA): TGTGCCAGCACCCTGGGGGGGACAGGGTCCTACGAGCAGTACTTC. The full variable domain, rest sourced from reference TRBV28 and TRBJ2-7, is DVKVTQSSRYLVKRTGEKVFLECVQDMDHENMFWYRQDPGLGLRLIYFSYDVKMKEKGDIPEGYSVSREKKERFSLILESASTNQTSMYLCASTLGGTGSYEQYFGPGTRLTVT.

V and J are TRBV27 and TRBJ2-7; possible D gene TRBD2, 5 bases. The CDR3 contains 14 residues. Looked up from germline, CDR1 is MNHEY and CDR2 is SMNVEV (reference sequence). V lost 1 base to trimming and J lost 0 bases, with 7 bases between them. The CDR3 spells CASSLLSGSYEQYF. For the CDR3, the DNA is TGTGCCAGCAGTTTATTGAGCGGCTCCTACGAGCAGTACTTC.

J is TRBJ2-5 and V is TRBV5-1; 9 bases agree with TRBD2. The germline V gene has CDR1 SGHRS and CDR2 YFSETQ. The CDR3 has 15 residues. With V trimmed by 4 bases and J by 2 bases, 6 bases remained unmatched. CDR3: CASSHEAGGQETQYF. CDR3 DNA sequence: TGCGCCAGCAGCCATGAGGCGGGAGGGCAAGAGACCCAGTACTTC.

The V gene is TRBV27, the J gene TRBJ2-7; TRBD2 might be the D (5 bases). The germline V gene encodes CDR1 MNHEY and CDR2 SMNVEV (reference sequence). Trimming pared 5 bases from V and 3 bases from J, leaving 14 bases between. The CDR3 is made up of 14 amino acids. CDR3 loop: CASSHFEGYYEQYF. The CDR3 DNA is TGTGCCAGCAGTCACTTTGAGGGTTACTACGAGCAGTACTTC.

This clone was seen a handful of times. The chain links TRBV5-1 to TRBJ2-7; maybe TRBD1 (5 bases). CDR3 size: 17 residues. Looked up from germline, CDR1 is SGHRS and CDR2 is YFSETQ. V was pared by 0 bases and J by 1 base, with 17 bases between. In nucleotides, the CDR3 is TGCGCCAGCAGCTTGGATTGGCAAGCGACAGCTTCCTACGAGCAGTACTTC. Translating gives CASSLDWQATASYEQYF.

V and J are TRBV18 and TRBJ2-7; TRBD2 aligns across 11 bases. Germline CDR1 reads KGHSH; CDR2 reads LQKENI. V shed 4 bases and J 1 base; nucleotides not matched to a gene: 6. The CDR3 totals 16 residues. CDR3 sequence: CASSQGLAGGSYEQYF. In DNA form, the CDR3 reads TGTGCCAGCTCACAGGGGCTAGCGGGAGGATCCTACGAGCAGTACTTC.